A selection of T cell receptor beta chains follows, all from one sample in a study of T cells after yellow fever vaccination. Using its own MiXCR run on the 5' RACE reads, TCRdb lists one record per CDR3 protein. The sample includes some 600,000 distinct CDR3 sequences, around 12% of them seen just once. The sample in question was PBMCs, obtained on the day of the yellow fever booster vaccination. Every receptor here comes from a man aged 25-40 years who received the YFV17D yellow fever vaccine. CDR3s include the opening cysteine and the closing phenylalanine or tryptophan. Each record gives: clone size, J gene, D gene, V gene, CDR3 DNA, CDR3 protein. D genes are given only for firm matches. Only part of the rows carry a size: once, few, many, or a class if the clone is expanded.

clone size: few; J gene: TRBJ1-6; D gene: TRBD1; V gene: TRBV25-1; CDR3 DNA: TGTGCCAGCAGCCTAACAGGGGGGCACTCACCCCTCCACTTT; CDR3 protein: CASSLTGGHSPLHF
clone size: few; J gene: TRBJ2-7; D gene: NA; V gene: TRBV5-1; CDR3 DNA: TGCGCCAGCAGCTTGGCGTCCGGGCTGGGAGAGCAGTACTTC; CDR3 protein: CASSLASGLGEQYF
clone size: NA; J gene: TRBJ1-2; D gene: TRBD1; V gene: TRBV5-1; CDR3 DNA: TGCGCCAGCAGCTCCGGGACAGGGGCCCTTGGCTACACCTTC; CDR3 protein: CASSSGTGALGYTF
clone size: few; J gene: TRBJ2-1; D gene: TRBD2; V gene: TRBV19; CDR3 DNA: TGTGCCAGTAGTCCGGGACTAGCGGTTCCCGAGCAGTTCTTC; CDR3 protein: CASSPGLAVPEQFF
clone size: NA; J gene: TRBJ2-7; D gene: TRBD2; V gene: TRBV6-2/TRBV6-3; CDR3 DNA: TGTGCCAGCACCGGACTATTAGCGGGAGGCGAGCAGTACTTC; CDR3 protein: CASTGLLAGGEQYF
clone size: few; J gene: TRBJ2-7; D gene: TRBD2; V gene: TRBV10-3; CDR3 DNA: TGTGCCATCAGTGAGGGCGGGAGTTCCAGCCTCGAGCAGTACTTC; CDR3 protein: CAISEGGSSSLEQYF
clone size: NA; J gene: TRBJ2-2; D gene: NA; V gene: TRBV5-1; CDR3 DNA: TGCGCCAGCGCCGTACGGAACACCGGGGAGCTGTTTTTT; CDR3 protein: CASAVRNTGELFF
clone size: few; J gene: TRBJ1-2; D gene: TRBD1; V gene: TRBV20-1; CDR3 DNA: TGCAGTGGGCTTGAAAAGACAGGGGGAAACTATGGCTACACCTTC; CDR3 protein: CSGLEKTGGNYGYTF
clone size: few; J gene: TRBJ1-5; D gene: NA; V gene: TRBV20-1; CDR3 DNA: TGCAGTGCACGGATTAAGCTAGGGGCCCAGCATTTT; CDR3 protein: CSARIKLGAQHF
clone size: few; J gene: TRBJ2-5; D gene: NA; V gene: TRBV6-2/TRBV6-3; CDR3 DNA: TGTGCCAGCAGTTCGGTAAACCAAGAGACCCAGCACTTC; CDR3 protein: CASSSVNQETQHF
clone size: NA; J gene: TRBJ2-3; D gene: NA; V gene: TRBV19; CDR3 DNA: TGTGCCAGCAACCCAGTGGCGGCTAGCACAGATACGCAGTATTTT; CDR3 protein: CASNPVAASTDTQYF
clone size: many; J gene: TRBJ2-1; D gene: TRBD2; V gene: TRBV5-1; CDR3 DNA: TGCGCCAGCAGCTTGGTAGCGGGAGTTGGCAATGAGCAGTTCTTC; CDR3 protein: CASSLVAGVGNEQFF
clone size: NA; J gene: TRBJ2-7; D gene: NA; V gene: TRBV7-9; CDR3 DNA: TGTGCCAGCAGGAAAGGGGCAGGGGTGGACGAGCAGTACTTC; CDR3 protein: CASRKGAGVDEQYF
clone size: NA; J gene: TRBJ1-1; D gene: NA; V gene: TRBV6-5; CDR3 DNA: TGTGCCAGCAGTTACTCGATTGGGCGGACTGAAGCTTTCTTT; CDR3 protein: CASSYSIGRTEAFF
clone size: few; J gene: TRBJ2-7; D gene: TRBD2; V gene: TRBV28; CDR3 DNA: TGTGCCAGCAGTTTCCCCTTTGGGACTAGCGGGACCTCCTACGAGCAGTACTTC; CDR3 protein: CASSFPFGTSGTSYEQYF
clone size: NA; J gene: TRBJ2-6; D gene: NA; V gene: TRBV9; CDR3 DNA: TGTGCCAGCAGCTCAACCTACTCTGGGGCCAACGTCCTGACTTTC; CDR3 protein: CASSSTYSGANVLTF
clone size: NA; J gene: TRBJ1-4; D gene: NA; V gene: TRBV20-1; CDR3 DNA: TGCAGTTCAAAACTGGTGGAGATTAATGAAAAACTGTTTTTT; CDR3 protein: CSSKLVEINEKLFF
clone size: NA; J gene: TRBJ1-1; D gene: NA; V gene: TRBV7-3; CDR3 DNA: TGTGCCAGCAGCGTACAGGGCTTAGCTTTGAGCACTGAAGCTTTCTTT; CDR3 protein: CASSVQGLALSTEAFF
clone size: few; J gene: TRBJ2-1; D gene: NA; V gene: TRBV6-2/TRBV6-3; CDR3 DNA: TGTGCCAGCAGCGAAGTATGGGACAATGAGCAGTTCTTC; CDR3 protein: CASSEVWDNEQFF
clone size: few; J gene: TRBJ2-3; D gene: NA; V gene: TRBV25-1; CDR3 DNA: TGTGCCAGCAGTGCGAGGGGGAGAGATACGCAGTATTTT; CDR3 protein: CASSARGRDTQYF
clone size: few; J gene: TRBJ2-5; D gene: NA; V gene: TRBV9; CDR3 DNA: TGTGCCAGCAGCGTGGCCCCTGGGGGCTCGGAGACCCAGTACTTC; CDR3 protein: CASSVAPGGSETQYF
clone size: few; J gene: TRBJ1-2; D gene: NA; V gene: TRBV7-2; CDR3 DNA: TGTGCCAGCAGCCCCGGCCCGGGACTAGATCGTGGCTACACCTTC; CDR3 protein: CASSPGPGLDRGYTF
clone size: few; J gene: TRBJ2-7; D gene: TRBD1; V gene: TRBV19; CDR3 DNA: TGTGCCAGTAGTGGGACAGGGGCACCCTACGAGCAGTACTTC; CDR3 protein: CASSGTGAPYEQYF
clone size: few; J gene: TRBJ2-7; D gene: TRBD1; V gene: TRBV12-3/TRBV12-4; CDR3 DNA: TGTGCCAGCAGTTTCTCCGGGACAGTACCCTACGAGCAGTACTTC; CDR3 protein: CASSFSGTVPYEQYF
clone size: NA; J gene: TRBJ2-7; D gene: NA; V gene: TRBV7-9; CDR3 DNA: TGTGCCAGCAGCTTATCAGCGTCTACCTACGAGCAGTACTTC; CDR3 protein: CASSLSASTYEQYF
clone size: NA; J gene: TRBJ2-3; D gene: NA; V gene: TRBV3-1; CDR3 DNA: TGTGCCTCCTCCCAGGAGGTCGGTGGGACGCGCACAGATACGCAGTATTTT; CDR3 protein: CASSQEVGGTRTDTQYF
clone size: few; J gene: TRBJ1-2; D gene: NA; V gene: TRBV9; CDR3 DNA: TGTGCCAGCAGCGTAGCTGGGCAGGGGCAATACTATGGCTACACCTTC; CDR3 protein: CASSVAGQGQYYGYTF
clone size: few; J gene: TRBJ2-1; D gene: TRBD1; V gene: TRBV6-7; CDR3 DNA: TGTGCCAGCAGTTACTCGACGGGACAGATATACAATGAGCAGTTCTTC; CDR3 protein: CASSYSTGQIYNEQFF
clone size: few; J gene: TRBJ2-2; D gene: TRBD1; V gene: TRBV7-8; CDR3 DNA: TGTGCCAGCAGCGAAACGACAGGGGGGATTGCCGGGGAGCTGTTTTTT; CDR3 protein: CASSETTGGIAGELFF
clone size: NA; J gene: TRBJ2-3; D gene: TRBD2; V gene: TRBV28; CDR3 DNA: TGTGCCAGCAGTTTACCCCGACTAGCGGGAGCAGATACGCAGTATTTT; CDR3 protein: CASSLPRLAGADTQYF
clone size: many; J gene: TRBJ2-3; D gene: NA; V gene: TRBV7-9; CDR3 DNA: TGTGCCAGCCGGGGGAACACAGATACGCAGTATTTT; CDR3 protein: CASRGNTDTQYF
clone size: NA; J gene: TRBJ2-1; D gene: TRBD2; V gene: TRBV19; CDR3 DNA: TGTGCCAGTAGTAAGGGGACTAGCGGATACTCCTACAATGAGCAGTTCTTC; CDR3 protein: CASSKGTSGYSYNEQFF
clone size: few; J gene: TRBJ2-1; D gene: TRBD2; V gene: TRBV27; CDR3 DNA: TGTGCCAGCAGTTTGTCGCGGGGACTAGCGGGCACACTAAATGAGCAGTTCTTC; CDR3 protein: CASSLSRGLAGTLNEQFF
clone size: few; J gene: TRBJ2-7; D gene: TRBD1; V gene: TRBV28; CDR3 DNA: TGTGCCAGCAGGGAACAGGGGGTGCCCTACGAGCAGTACTTC; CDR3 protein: CASREQGVPYEQYF
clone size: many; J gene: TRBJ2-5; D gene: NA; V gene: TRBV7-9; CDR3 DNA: TGTGCCAGCAGCTTCGGTGGGCACAGTGAGACCCAGTACTTC; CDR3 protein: CASSFGGHSETQYF
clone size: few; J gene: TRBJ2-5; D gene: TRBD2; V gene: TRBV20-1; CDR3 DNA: TGCAGTGCTAGTAGGCTAGCGGGGAGCCAAGAGACCCAGTACTTC; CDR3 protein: CSASRLAGSQETQYF
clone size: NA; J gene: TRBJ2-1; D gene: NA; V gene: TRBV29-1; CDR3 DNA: TGCAGCGTTGAACATATGTACAATGAGCAGTTCTTC; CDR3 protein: CSVEHMYNEQFF
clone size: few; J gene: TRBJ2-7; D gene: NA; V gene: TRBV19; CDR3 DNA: TGTGCCAGTAGTATCGGGTCTTCCACCTACGAGCAGTACTTC; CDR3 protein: CASSIGSSTYEQYF
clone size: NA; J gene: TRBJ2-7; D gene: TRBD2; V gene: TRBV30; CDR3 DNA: TGTGCCTGGATGGGGAGGGGTGTGCGCGGTAGCGGGAGGGCCTTCGAGCAGTACTTC; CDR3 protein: CAWMGRGVRGSGRAFEQYF
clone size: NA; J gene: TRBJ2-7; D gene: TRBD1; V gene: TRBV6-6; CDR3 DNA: TGTGCCAGCAGTTCCCCAGGACAGGGGACAGGGTACTTC; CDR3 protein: CASSSPGQGTGYF
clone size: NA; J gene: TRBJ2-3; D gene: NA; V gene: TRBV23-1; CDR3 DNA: TGCGCCCGCCGAATGGGGGGGGGCGAAACAGATACGCAGTATTTT; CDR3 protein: CARRMGGGETDTQYF
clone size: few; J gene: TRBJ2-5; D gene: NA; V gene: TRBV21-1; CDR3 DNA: TGTGCCCTACCTACGCTGCCCCGAGAGACCCAGTACTTC; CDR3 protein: CALPTLPRETQYF